This TCR beta chain was sequenced for a study of T cell responses to AZD1222 COVID-19 vaccine. Study context: Pooling of second doses given at about 4 or about 12 weeks was done.

Germline-derived CDR1 and CDR2 are SNHLY and FYNNEI. There are 15 residues in the CDR3. Losses at the gene ends were 6 bases for V and 4 bases for J; bases not matched to a gene: 10. Concerning this clone: The antigen is not known.

The study's findings and limits: Among the donors, most were white British and more were female, and clonal diversity was possibly underestimated. Baseline seropositives among AZD1222 recipients totaled only five to seven.

Generated by immunoSEQ multiplex PCR, the TCRdb table keeps only in-frame clones and is missing some. Seen here are 89,000 or so clones, 80% to 90% observed once, and the top ten hold 16%. The material sequenced was peripheral blood, taken on day 0 of AZD1222 vaccination. The TCR was taken from an adult in good health. This chain links TRBV2 with TRBJ2-5; TRBD1 aligns across 8 bases. CDR3: CASSFRTGSRETQYF. CDR3 nucleotide sequence: TGTGCCAGCAGCTTCCGGACAGGGTCAAGAGAGACCCAGTACTTC.